Reported below is one T cell receptor (beta chain). Its antigen is unidentified. CDR1 is LGHDT, CDR2 YNNKEL, per germline (reference sequence). The V segment lost 7 bases and the J segment 6 bases; nucleotides outside the gene matches: 9. The CDR3 covers 14 residues. The second PCR ran roughly 7 to 12 cycles with a sample-barcoded 5' primer and J-beta primers. TCRdb called the 5' RACE reads again in MiXCR, with one record for every CDR3 protein. The repertoire holds roughly 1,800,000 distinct CDR3 sequences, with about 49% as singletons. The data originate from a study of blood T cells in healthy people across ages. General study points: Older individuals had lower TCR beta diversity per million T cells (the decline was roughly linear). Donor CMV infection status was unknown, possibly confounding age-related changes in expanded clonotypes.

Per sample, extraction of total RNA gave at least 6 micrograms in every case. The V gene is TRBV3-1, the J gene TRBJ1-2; 9 positions match TRBD1. Sequencing input: blood. The sequence derives from a woman aged 40-49 years in good health. CDR3 sequence reads: CASNKQGAQDGYTF. DNA of the CDR3: TGTGCCAGCAACAAACAGGGGGCGCAGGATGGCTACACCTTC.